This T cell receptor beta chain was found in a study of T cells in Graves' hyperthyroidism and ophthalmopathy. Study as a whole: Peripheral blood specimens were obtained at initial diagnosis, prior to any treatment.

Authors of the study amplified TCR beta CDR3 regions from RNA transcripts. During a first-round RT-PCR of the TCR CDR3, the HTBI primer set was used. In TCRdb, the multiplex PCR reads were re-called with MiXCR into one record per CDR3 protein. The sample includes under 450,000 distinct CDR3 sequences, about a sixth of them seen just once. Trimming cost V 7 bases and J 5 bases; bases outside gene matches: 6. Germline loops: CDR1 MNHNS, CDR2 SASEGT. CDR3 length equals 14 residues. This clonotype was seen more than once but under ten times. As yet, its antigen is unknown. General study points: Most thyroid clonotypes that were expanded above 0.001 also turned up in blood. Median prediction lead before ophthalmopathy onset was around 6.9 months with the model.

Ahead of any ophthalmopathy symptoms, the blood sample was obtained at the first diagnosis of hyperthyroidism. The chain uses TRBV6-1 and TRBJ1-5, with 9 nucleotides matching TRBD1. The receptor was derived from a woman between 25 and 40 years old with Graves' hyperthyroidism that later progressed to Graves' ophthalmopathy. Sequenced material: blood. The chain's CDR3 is CASNHRGRDQPQHF. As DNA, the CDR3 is TGTGCCAGCAACCACAGGGGGCGCGATCAGCCCCAGCATTTT.